Below, 2 T cell receptor beta chains from the same sample are listed, as sequenced in a study of T cell responses to AZD1222 COVID-19 vaccine. The repertoire was sequenced with immunoSEQ multiplex PCR; TCRdb's copy has only in-frame clones and lacks some. The sample records about 160,000 clones, around 92% being singletons. The input for sequencing was peripheral blood, taken on day 0 of MenACWY control vaccination. These receptors were obtained from an adult in good health.

This chain joins TRBV19 and TRBJ1-2; D gene ambiguous. With 5 bases removed from V and 8 bases from J, the gap between germline ends came to 15 bases. This CDR3 contains 13 residues. Germline CDR1 LNHDA, CDR2 SQIVND (reference sequence). CDR3 coding DNA: TGTGCCAGTAGTCCCCCGCGGCCTTGGGGCTACACCTTC. Amino acids: CASSPPRPWGYTF.

The rearrangement links TRBV3-1 (or the pseudogene TRBV3-2) to TRBJ1-4; a weak D match, TRBD1 (5 bases). The CDR3 length is 16 residues. Trimming took 2 bases from V and 0 from J, leaving 10 bases between them. Germline V gene sequence: CDR1 LGHDT, CDR2 YNNKEL (reference sequence). CDR3: CASSQRGSATNEKLFF. DNA for the CDR3: TGTGCCAGCAGCCAAAGGGGATCTGCAACTAATGAAAAACTGTTTTTT.